Sequencing of this T cell receptor beta chain was carried out in a study of T cells in localized non-small cell lung cancer. Study-level results: The highest T cell clonality was in uninvolved adjacent lung, above tumor. Because sequencing included only one region (of the tumor), heterogeneity remains possible. Adjacent lung exhibited a median of about 57 among the 100 most abundant tumor clones.

Produced via immunoSEQ multiplex PCR; TCRdb's table is partial and in-frame only. This table holds around 1,100 clones, less than 25% found once. Per germline, CDR1 LNHDA and CDR2 SQIVND (reference sequence). Trimming pared 5 bases from V and 6 bases from J, leaving 15 bases between. The CDR3 is 14 amino acids. As concerns this clone: Its antigen remains unidentified.

This material consisted of lung tumor tissue, taken before any cancer treatment. This chain uses TRBV19 with TRBJ2-3; tentatively, D is TRBD2 (6 bases). The receptor's source is a male donor at least 60 years old with stage II lung adenocarcinoma. DNA of the CDR3: TGTGCCAGTAGTCCCGGCGGACGGGGGGATACGCAGTATTTT. This encodes CASSPGGRGDTQYF.